This T cell receptor beta chain was identified during a study of blood T cell repertoires in COVID-19. This clone was detected only a few times. The germline V gene encodes CDR1 DFQATT and CDR2 SNEGSKA (reference sequence). Trimming cost V 3 bases and J 0 bases, with 11 bases left between them. The CDR3 spans 14 residues. Here immunoSEQ multiplex PCR was the method, and the copy in TCRdb shows in-frame clones only, minus some. Of under 100,000 clones listed, about 89% are singletons. The genes are TRBV20-1 and TRBJ1-1; tentative D call: TRBD1 (5 bases). The sequence was collected from a human donor in a cohort sampled during active COVID-19. Material: peripheral blood. The CDR3, as DNA: TGCAGTGCTAGTATCGACAGCCTGAACACTGAAGCTTTCTTT. It encodes CSASIDSLNTEAFF.